Each of the 19 T cell receptor beta chains below was sequenced from the same sample in a study of T cell responses to AZD1222 COVID-19 vaccine. TCRdb's copy holds only in-frame clones and misses some; the assay was immunoSEQ multiplex PCR. The sample has some 110,000 clones, 88% seen once. The sample was peripheral blood, taken on day 0 of AZD1222 vaccination. These TCRs come from an adult in good health.

The chain uses TRBV7-3 and TRBJ2-2; D call uncertain. CDR3 length: 16 amino acids. Trimming shortened V by 5 bases and J by 3 bases, and 16 bases separated the two germline ends. Germline V gene lookup returns CDR1 SGHTA and CDR2 FQGTGA. This CDR3 reads CASSPPWSTDTGELFF. The DNA of the CDR3 is TGTGCCAGCAGCCCACCATGGAGTACGGACACCGGGGAGCTGTTTTTT.

The chain uses TRBV4-2 and TRBJ2-7; tentative D call: TRBD1 (5 bases). V gave up 0 bases and J gave up 5 bases, with 17 bases separating them. Germline lookup yields CDR1 LGHNA and CDR2 YNFKEQ. This CDR3 has 16 residues. CDR3 nucleotide sequence: TGTGCCAGCAGCCAAGAAGGGCAGGGTATATCGAACGAGCAGTACTTC. Amino acids: CASSQEGQGISNEQYF.

The V and J genes are TRBV5-4 and TRBJ2-7, with 9 bases fitting TRBD2. With V trimmed by 0 bases and J by 0 bases, 7 bases remained unmatched. CDR3 length: 17 amino acids. Germline V gene data show CDR1 as SGHNT and CDR2 as YYREEE (reference sequence). DNA of the CDR3: TGTGCCAGCAGCTTGGATCTAGCGGGACAGCACTCCTACGAGCAGTACTTC. It is translated as CASSLDLAGQHSYEQYF.

The rearrangement joins TRBV10-3 to TRBJ1-2; D is ambiguous. The V end was cut by 0 bases, the J end by 5 bases, with 10 bases between. The CDR3 extends over 14 amino acids. The germline V gene has CDR1 ENHRY and CDR2 SYGVKD. In nucleotides, the CDR3 is TGTGCCATCAGTGAGTCCAGCGACTTTTATGGCTACACCTTC. Its translation is CAISESSDFYGYTF.

This sequence joins TRBV4-3 and TRBJ2-7; D call uncertain. Per the germline V gene, CDR1 is LGHNA and CDR2 is YSLEER. Trimming removed 9 bases from V and 3 bases from J, with 15 bases in between. The CDR3 sequence is 13 residues long. The CDR3 sequence: CARNDGPRYEQYF. The CDR3 DNA follows: TGCGCCAGGAATGACGGACCGCGCTACGAGCAGTACTTC.

The CDR3 nucleotides are TGTGCCACCAGTAGGACTGGGAGCTCCTACAATGAGCAGTTCTTC. Its protein product is CATSRTGSSYNEQFF. This chain links TRBV24-1 with TRBJ2-1, with a weak D call TRBD2 (5 bases). The CDR3 is 15 amino acids. Germline loops: CDR1 KGHDR, CDR2 SFDVKD. V gave up 6 bases and J gave up 0 bases, with 11 bases separating them.

V and J are TRBV12-5 and TRBJ1-2; D not resolved. CDR1 LGHNT and CDR2 FRNRAP come from the germline V gene. Trimming took 1 base from V and 5 from J, leaving 14 bases between them. The CDR3 runs to 15 residues. CDR3 nucleotide sequence: TGTGCTAGTGGTTTGGCCCCCGTCGGGATTTATGGCTACACCTTC. Protein product: CASGLAPVGIYGYTF.

The chain couples TRBV29-1 to TRBJ1-6, with D tentatively TRBD1 (6 bases). This CDR3 contains 17 residues. Germline V gene lookup returns CDR1 SQVTM and CDR2 ANQGSEA. V was shortened by 8 bases and J by 6 bases, with 26 bases between the two germline ends. The CDR3 region is CSSIKCDRQACNSPLHF. CDR3 nucleotides: TGCAGCTCCATAAAGTGTGACCGACAGGCGTGTAATTCACCCCTCCACTTT. Variable domain in full (rest from reference TRBV29-1 and TRBJ1-6): SAVISQKPSRDICQRGTSLTIQCQVDSQVTMMFWYRQQPGQSLTLIATANQGSEATYESGFVIDKFPISRPNLTFSTLTVSNMSPEDSSIYLCSSIKCDRQACNSPLHFGNGTRLTVT.

V and J are TRBV5-1 and TRBJ1-2, with 11 bases fitting TRBD1. Looked up from germline, CDR1 is SGHRS and CDR2 is YFSETQ. The CDR3 sequence is 15 residues long. Trimming at V came to 4 bases and at J to 5 bases, leaving 7 bases not matched to a gene. The CDR3 DNA follows: TGCGCCAGCAGCCGACCAGGACAGGGGGCGTATGGCTACACCTTC. Protein sequence: CASSRPGQGAYGYTF. The full variable domain, with the rest looked up from reference TRBV5-1 and TRBJ1-2, is KAGVTQTPRYLIKTRGQQVTLSCSPISGHRSVSWYQQTPGQGLQFLFEYFSETQRNKGNFPGRFSGRQFSNSRSEMNVSTLELGDSALYLCASSRPGQGAYGYTFGSGTRLTVV.

The chain is built from TRBV19 and TRBJ1-2; D not resolved. The CDR3 covers 14 residues. From germline, CDR1 is LNHDA and CDR2 SQIVND (reference sequence). Trimming removed 5 bases from V and 5 bases from J, with 15 bases in between. The CDR3 region has the DNA TGTGCCAGTAGTCCCCCGGGAGTACCTTATGGCTACACCTTC. This codes for CASSPPGVPYGYTF.

This chain connects TRBV6-2 or TRBV6-3 to TRBJ2-3; D is possibly TRBD2 (6 bases). Looked up from germline, CDR1 is MNHEY and CDR2 is SVGEGT. The CDR3 extends over 16 amino acids. V was trimmed by 5 bases and J by 0 bases, leaving 15 bases between them. CDR3 coding DNA: TGTGCCAGCAGTAGAACCTCAAGCGGGAGCACAGATACGCAGTATTTT. This translates into CASSRTSSGSTDTQYF.

CDR3 nucleotide sequence: TGTGCCAGCAGCTCGCAGACAGGGATGAACACTGAAGCTTTCTTT. Translating gives CASSSQTGMNTEAFF. This chain links TRBV5-5 with TRBJ1-1, with 7 bases fitting TRBD1. The germline CDR1 and CDR2 sequences are SGHKS and YYEKEE (reference sequence). J gave up 0 bases and V 3 bases, and 5 bases lay outside the gene matches. The CDR3 extends over 15 amino acids. The full variable domain, rest sourced from reference TRBV5-5 and TRBJ1-1, is DAGVTQSPTHLIKTRGQQVTLRCSPISGHKSVSWYQQVLGQGPQFIFQYYEKEERGRGNFPDRFSARQFPNYSSELNVNALLLGDSALYLCASSSQTGMNTEAFFGQGTRLTVV.

The V gene is TRBV6-2 or TRBV6-3, the J gene TRBJ2-1; the D is unclear. Germline V gene data show CDR1 as MNHEY and CDR2 as SVGEGT. Deletions cut 2 bases from V and 7 bases from J, with 6 bases between. This CDR3 is built from 12 residues. CDR3 coding DNA: TGTGCCAGCAGTTACCTCTATAATGAGCAGTTCTTC. This codes for CASSYLYNEQFF.

The V and J genes are TRBV7-3 and TRBJ1-2, with D unresolved. From germline, CDR1 is SGHTA and CDR2 FQGTGA. The CDR3 has 15 residues. The ends were cut back, 1 base at V and 4 bases at J, with 13 bases in the middle. CDR3 sequence reads: CASSLNAAAGYGYTF. The CDR3 DNA is TGTGCCAGCAGCTTAAACGCAGCGGCCGGCTATGGCTACACCTTC.

This sequence joins TRBV5-5 and TRBJ2-7, with 9 positions matching TRBD1. The CDR3 has 15 residues. Germline CDR1 and CDR2: SGHKS and YYEKEE (reference sequence). J gave up 0 bases and V 3 bases, and 4 bases lay outside the gene matches. The CDR3 protein is CASSWGQGSSYEQYF. The CDR3, as DNA: TGTGCCAGCAGCTGGGGACAGGGAAGCTCCTACGAGCAGTACTTC.

The chain is built from TRBV19 and TRBJ1-5, with D maybe TRBD1 (5 bases). The CDR3 consists of 14 residues. Trimming pared 3 bases from V and 5 bases from J, leaving 11 bases between. Germline CDR1 LNHDA, CDR2 SQIVND (reference sequence). The CDR3 region has the DNA TGTGCCAGTAGTATTGGGGGACTTCATCAGCCCCAGCATTTT. Amino acids: CASSIGGLHQPQHF.

The chain joins TRBV27 to TRBJ2-2; 7 positions agree with TRBD1. This CDR3 comprises 15 residues. Trimming cost V 8 bases and J 0 bases; bases outside gene matches: 6. Germline V CDR1 and CDR2: MNHEY, SMNVEV (reference sequence). DNA for the CDR3: TGTGCCAGCCGATACGGACAGGCGAACACCGGGGAGCTGTTTTTT. This translates into CASRYGQANTGELFF.

This chain joins TRBV7-6 and TRBJ2-1, with D perhaps matching TRBD2 (5 bases). Trimming stripped 1 base from V and 1 base from J, with 11 bases between. CDR1 SGHVS and CDR2 FNYEAQ come from the germline V gene. The CDR3 covers 16 residues. Here the CDR3 DNA reads TGTGCCAGCAGCTTAGAGGCGGGCCCTTCCTACAATGAGCAGTTCTTC. It is translated as CASSLEAGPSYNEQFF.

J is TRBJ1-2 and V is TRBV27; D may be TRBD1 (5 bases). The CDR3 is 18 residues long. The V gene's germline CDR1 is MNHEY and CDR2 SMNVEV (reference sequence). V was clipped by 5 bases and J by 4 bases, with 26 bases between them. CDR3 sequence reads: CASSPGTRQLTTLYGYTF. In DNA, the CDR3 is TGTGCCAGCAGTCCCGGCACCCGACAGCTGACTACACTCTATGGCTACACCTTC.